This is a list of T cell receptor beta chains from one sample in a study of PD-L1 blockade in urothelial cancer. Sequencing used immunoSEQ multiplex PCR; TCRdb keeps in-frame clones, though not all of them. The data show tens of thousands of clones, roughly 76% seen once. Sequencing used PBMCs, obtained around atezolizumab (anti-PD-L1) treatment. These receptors were collected from a man between 65 and 85 years old with urothelial cancer. Both conserved end residues are part of each CDR3. D genes are given only for firm matches. Not all rows give a size; the values are once, few, many and, for expanded clones, a class.

- TRBJ2-2 TRBD1 TRBV19 CASTLGTGETGELFF TGTGCCAGTACTTTAGGGACAGGGGAAACCGGGGAGCTGTTTTTT
- TRBJ2-1 TRBD2 TRBV4-1 CASSQQSRSGGYNEQFF TGCGCCAGCAGCCAACAGTCTCGGAGCGGGGGGTACAATGAGCAGTTCTTC
- TRBJ2-1 - TRBV6-1 CASTSYGKQFF TGTGCCAGCACCTCGTACGGGAAGCAGTTCTTC
- TRBJ2-7 - TRBV7-6 CASSLGRDEQYF TGTGCCAGCAGCTTGGGCAGGGACGAGCAGTACTTC
- TRBJ1-4 - TRBV5-6 CASSEWSNEKLFF TGTGCCAGCAGTGAGTGGTCTAATGAAAAACTGTTTTTT
- TRBJ1-2 - TRBV5-4 CASSPDRNYGYTF TGTGCCAGCAGCCCCGACAGAAACTATGGCTACACCTTC
- TRBJ1-1 TRBD1 TRBV10-3 CAISEGTVNTEAFF TGTGCCATCAGTGAAGGGACAGTGAACACTGAAGCTTTCTTT
- TRBJ1-4 TRBD1 TRBV30 CAWSDSNQGELFF TGTGCCTGGAGTGATTCGAACCAGGGGGAACTGTTTTTT
- TRBJ2-2 TRBD1 TRBV6-1 CASRTGGDTGELFF TGTGCCAGCAGGACAGGGGGGGACACCGGGGAGCTGTTTTTT
few TRBJ2-1 - TRBV7-8 CASSGAPGGQRYNEQFF TGTGCCAGCAGCGGAGCCCCCGGTGGACAGAGATACAATGAGCAGTTCTTC
- TRBJ1-1 - TRBV5-4 CASSRPDRGWAEAFF TGTGCCAGCAGCCGGCCGGACCGGGGGTGGGCTGAAGCTTTCTTT
- TRBJ1-4 TRBD1 TRBV29-1 CSAWDRATTNEKLFF TGCAGCGCGTGGGACAGGGCTACAACTAATGAAAAACTGTTTTTT
- TRBJ1-5 - TRBV27 CASSLYASNQPQHF TGTGCCAGCAGCCTTTACGCGAGCAATCAGCCCCAGCATTTT
once TRBJ2-3 TRBD2 TRBV11-3 CASSLGGRDTDTQYF TGTGCCAGCAGCTTAGGTGGGAGGGACACAGATACGCAGTATTTT
once TRBJ2-5 TRBD1 TRBV11-3 CASSLRDRGETQYF TGTGCCAGCAGTTTAAGGGACAGGGGGGAGACCCAGTACTTC
- TRBJ2-1 TRBD2 TRBV7-9 CASSLVSSGNNEQFF TGTGCCAGCAGCTTAGTCTCTAGCGGGAACAATGAGCAGTTCTTC
few TRBJ1-5 - TRBV27 CASSRIPGGGSSNQPQHF TGTGCCAGCAGTCGTATCCCCGGGGGAGGTAGTAGCAATCAGCCCCAGCATTTT
few TRBJ2-3 TRBD2 TRBV5-1 CASSVGSWTRTDTQYF TGCGCCAGCAGCGTAGGCTCGTGGACTAGGACAGATACGCAGTATTTT
- TRBJ2-6 TRBD2 TRBV9 CASSVGGGPGANVLTF TGTGCCAGCAGCGTAGGCGGGGGGCCTGGGGCCAACGTCCTGACTTTC
- TRBJ1-1 - TRBV7-9 CASSLEQDTEAFF TGTGCCAGCAGCTTAGAGCAGGACACTGAAGCTTTCTTT
once TRBJ1-5 TRBD1 TRBV30 CAWSEPGTGGSQPQHF TGTGCCTGGAGTGAACCCGGGACAGGGGGCAGTCAGCCCCAGCATTTT
- TRBJ1-1 TRBD1 TRBV5-8 CASRLGQLNTEAFF TGTGCCAGCAGGTTGGGACAGCTGAACACTGAAGCTTTCTTT